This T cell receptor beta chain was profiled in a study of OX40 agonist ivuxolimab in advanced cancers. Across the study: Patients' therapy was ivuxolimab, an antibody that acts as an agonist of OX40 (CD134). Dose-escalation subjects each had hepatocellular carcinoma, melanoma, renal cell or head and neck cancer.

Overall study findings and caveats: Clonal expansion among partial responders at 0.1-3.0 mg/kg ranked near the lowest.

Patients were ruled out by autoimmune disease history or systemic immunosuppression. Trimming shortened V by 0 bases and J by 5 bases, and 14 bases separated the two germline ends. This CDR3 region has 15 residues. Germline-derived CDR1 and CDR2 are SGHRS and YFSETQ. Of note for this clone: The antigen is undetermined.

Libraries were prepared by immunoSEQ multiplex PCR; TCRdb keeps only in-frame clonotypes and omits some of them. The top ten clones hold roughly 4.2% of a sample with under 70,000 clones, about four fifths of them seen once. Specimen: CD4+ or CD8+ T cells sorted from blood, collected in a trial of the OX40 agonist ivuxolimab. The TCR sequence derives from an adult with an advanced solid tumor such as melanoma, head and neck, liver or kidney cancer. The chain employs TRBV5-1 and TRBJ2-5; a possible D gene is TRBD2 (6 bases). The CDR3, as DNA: TGCGCCAGCAGCTTGGCTCTGGGGGGTCGGGAGACCCAGTACTTC. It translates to CASSLALGGRETQYF.